A selection of T cell receptor beta chains follows, all from one sample in a study of blood T cell repertoires in COVID-19. Here immunoSEQ multiplex PCR was the method, and the copy in TCRdb shows in-frame clones only, minus some. The table lists about 170,000 clones, roughly 90% of them singletons, with nearly 5% in the top ten. Sequenced material: peripheral blood. The receptors here all came from a man aged 30 to 45 with COVID-19, enrolled during active disease. Both conserved end residues are part of each CDR3. The D gene is left open where the match is weak. Not every row has a clone size; where given, it reads once, few, many or a size class.

clone size	D gene	V gene	J gene	CDR3 DNA	CDR3 protein
.	TRBD1	TRBV5-4	TRBJ1-1	TGTGCCAGCAGCCTATCACAGGGGGTGAACACTGAAGCTTTCTTT	CASSLSQGVNTEAFF
.	TRBD1	TRBV7-2	TRBJ1-6	TGTGCCAGCAGCTTTGTACAGGGGGCCTTGGTGTCACCCCTCCACTTT	CASSFVQGALVSPLHF
.	TRBD1	TRBV9	TRBJ1-2	TGTGCCAGCAGCGCTACAGGGGGCTCCAATGGCTACACCTTC	CASSATGGSNGYTF
.	TRBD1	TRBV24-1	TRBJ1-5	TGTGCCACCAGAGGGACAGGCAATCAGCCCCAGCATTTT	CATRGTGNQPQHF
once	TRBD1	TRBV7-9	TRBJ1-2	TGTGCCAGCAGCACCGGGACAGGGAACTATGGCTACACCTTC	CASSTGTGNYGYTF
.	TRBD1	TRBV29-1	TRBJ1-1	TGCAGCGTTGATCGTACAGGGGTAAGCACTGAAGCTTTCTTT	CSVDRTGVSTEAFF
.	TRBD2	TRBV5-1	TRBJ2-7	TGCGCCAGCAGCATAGGGCCTAGCGGGGCCCTATACGAGCAGTACTTC	CASSIGPSGALYEQYF
.	.	TRBV18	TRBJ1-4	TGTGCCAGCTCACCACTTAGTACGGCAGGGACTAATGAAAAACTGTTTTTT	CASSPLSTAGTNEKLFF
.	TRBD1	TRBV7-9	TRBJ2-3	TGTGCCAGCAGCCCTCGGACAGGGGTGGCAGATACGCAGTATTTT	CASSPRTGVADTQYF
.	.	TRBV28	TRBJ2-1	TGTGCCAGCAGTCTCCTAGAAACCTCCTACAATGAGCAGTTCTTC	CASSLLETSYNEQFF
.	.	TRBV7-2	TRBJ1-5	TGTGCCAGCAGCTTAAGTTCGGTCAATCAGCCCCAGCATTTT	CASSLSSVNQPQHF
.	TRBD2	TRBV9	TRBJ2-7	TGTGCCAGCAGCGCATCTAGCGGGGCACCTTACGAGCAGTACTTC	CASSASSGAPYEQYF
.	TRBD2	TRBV5-1	TRBJ2-7	TGCGCCAGCAGCTCGGGGGGAGGGCCCACCTACGAGCAGTACTTC	CASSSGGGPTYEQYF
.	.	TRBV3-1/TRBV3-2	TRBJ2-7	TGTGCCAGCAGCCCAGGGGTCTCCTACGAGCAGTACTTC	CASSPGVSYEQYF
.	TRBD1	TRBV6-5	TRBJ1-1	TGTGCCAGCAGCTCCCATCGGACAGGGAACACTGAAGCTTTCTTT	CASSSHRTGNTEAFF
.	.	TRBV19	TRBJ2-7	TGTGCCAGTAGTATAGGGAGGGAGCAGTACTTC	CASSIGREQYF
.	TRBD1	TRBV5-1	TRBJ1-1	TGCGCCAGCAGCTGGAGGACAGGGTCGAACACTGAAGCTTTCTTT	CASSWRTGSNTEAFF
once	TRBD1	TRBV11-1	TRBJ2-1	TGTGCCAGCAGCCGACAGGGGGGGTCCTTCCTCAATGAGCAGTTCTTC	CASSRQGGSFLNEQFF
.	TRBD1	TRBV7-2	TRBJ1-4	TGTGCCAGCAGCGCCACCCTAGGGGGCTTTAATGAAAAACTGTTTTTT	CASSATLGGFNEKLFF
.	TRBD1	TRBV2	TRBJ2-2	TGTGCCACCGGGACAGGGATTGCCGGGGAGCTGTTTTTT	CATGTGIAGELFF
.	TRBD1	TRBV5-6	TRBJ1-6	TGTGCCAGCAGCCGCGGGACAGGCTCCTATAATTCACCCCTCCACTTT	CASSRGTGSYNSPLHF
.	TRBD1	TRBV18	TRBJ1-6	TGTGCCAGCTCACCGGGACAGGGATGGTCACCCCTCCACTTT	CASSPGQGWSPLHF
.	.	TRBV19	TRBJ2-2	TGTGCCAGTAGTATAGATCGGAACACCGGGGAGCTGTTTTTT	CASSIDRNTGELFF
.	TRBD1	TRBV3-1/TRBV3-2	TRBJ1-6	TGTGCCAGCACCCAACAGGGGGCTGGTTCACCCCTCCACTTT	CASTQQGAGSPLHF
.	TRBD1	TRBV10-3	TRBJ1-1	TGTGCCATCAGTGAGTCTGACAGGGGGAACACTGAAGCTTTCTTT	CAISESDRGNTEAFF
.	TRBD2	TRBV3-1/TRBV3-2	TRBJ2-5	TGTGCCAGCAGCCAAGATACGGGGGGGGAGACCCAGTACTTC	CASSQDTGGETQYF
.	TRBD1	TRBV19	TRBJ2-7	TGTGCCAGTAGTGGACAGGGGGCCTGGGAGCAGTACTTC	CASSGQGAWEQYF
.	TRBD1	TRBV6-5	TRBJ2-7	TGTGCCAGCAGTTACGGCAGGGGGAGCTCCTACGAGCAGTACTTC	CASSYGRGSSYEQYF
.	TRBD1	TRBV9	TRBJ2-5	TGTGCCAGCAGCGTCCGGGACAGGGGGCTTGGAGAGACCCAGTACTTC	CASSVRDRGLGETQYF
.	TRBD1	TRBV9	TRBJ2-2	TGTGCCACCCAGAAGGCAGGGGGGAACACCGGGGAGCTGTTTTTT	CATQKAGGNTGELFF
.	TRBD1	TRBV10-3	TRBJ1-2	TGTGCCATCACCCGGGGACAGATAGCGGACTTCTATGGCTACACCTTC	CAITRGQIADFYGYTF
.	TRBD2	TRBV7-9	TRBJ2-1	TGTGCCAGCAGCTTACTAGCGGGGGCAAACAATGAGCAGTTCTTC	CASSLLAGANNEQFF
.	TRBD1	TRBV27	TRBJ2-5	TGTGCCAGCAGGACGACAGGGTTAGGGGTAGGGGCCCAGTACTTC	CASRTTGLGVGAQYF
.	TRBD1	TRBV28	TRBJ2-4	TGTGCCAGCAGTTCGGACAGGGTTAAAAACATTCAGTACTTC	CASSSDRVKNIQYF
.	.	TRBV13	TRBJ1-1	TGTGCCAGCAGCTTTTTAGCGGGGACTGAAGCTTTCTTT	CASSFLAGTEAFF
.	.	TRBV9	TRBJ1-5	TGTGCCAGCAGCGTAGCTCCAGGGCCCAATCAGCCCCAGCATTTT	CASSVAPGPNQPQHF
.	.	TRBV3-1/TRBV3-2	TRBJ1-4	TGTGCCAGCAGCCAAGATTTCGGCAGGGCCCGTGAAAAACTGTTTTTT	CASSQDFGRAREKLFF
.	TRBD1	TRBV11-2	TRBJ1-2	TGTGCCAGCAGCCACACAGGGGGCGAAGCATCCTTC	CASSHTGGEASF
.	.	TRBV2	TRBJ1-3	TGTGCCAGCAGACAGTCCACCGGAGGAAACACCATATATTTT	CASRQSTGGNTIYF
.	.	TRBV18	TRBJ2-6	TGTGCCAGCTCACCGAATAGTGGGGCCAACGTCCTGACTTTC	CASSPNSGANVLTF
.	TRBD1	TRBV28	TRBJ1-2	TGTGCCATTTCCACGCAGGGGGCAAATGGCTACACCTTC	CAISTQGANGYTF
.	TRBD1	TRBV5-6	TRBJ2-3	TGTGCCAGCAGGGGGACAGGCTCACGCACAGATACGCAGTATTTT	CASRGTGSRTDTQYF
.	.	TRBV6-5	TRBJ2-2	TGTGCCAGCAGTTACTCTTTCTTGGAGGGCGCCGGGGAGCTGTTTTTT	CASSYSFLEGAGELFF
.	.	TRBV5-4	TRBJ1-4	TGTGCCAGCAGCGTGGACCAGGGGATTAATGAAAAACTGTTTTTT	CASSVDQGINEKLFF
.	.	TRBV2	TRBJ1-1	TGTGCCAGCATGGGGGGGGAGGTCACAGGGCAAGCTTTCTTT	CASMGGEVTGQAFF
.	.	TRBV2	TRBJ1-2	TGTGCCAGCAGTGTTTCTCCATCGACTACTATGGCTATCACCTTC	CASSVSPSTTMAITF
.	.	TRBV7-9	TRBJ1-2	TGTGCCAGCAGCTTGAGCACGAATGGCTACACCTTC	CASSLSTNGYTF
.	.	TRBV2	TRBJ1-2	TGTGCCAGCAGTGACCTCCAGGGGCTAGGAAGTGGCTACACCTTC	CASSDLQGLGSGYTF
.	.	TRBV27	TRBJ2-7	TGTGCCAGCAGTTTAGCCGGCTACGAGCAGTACTTC	CASSLAGYEQYF
.	.	TRBV9	TRBJ2-1	TGTGCCAGCAGCGTAGCTACAGGTGGGCCGTACAATGAGCAGTTCTTC	CASSVATGGPYNEQFF
once	TRBD2	TRBV27	TRBJ2-3	TGTGCCAGCAGTCCCCGCGGGGGGGGGTATCTAAGCACTAATACGCAGTATTTT	CASSPRGGGYLSTNTQYF
.	TRBD1	TRBV29-1	TRBJ1-5	TGCAGCGTTACCCCGGGACAGGGGCAGCCCCAGCATTTT	CSVTPGQGQPQHF